Presented here are 5 T cell receptor beta chains from one specimen sequenced in a study of blood T cells in healthy people across ages. For the second PCR, which ran for about 6 to 11 cycles, a sample-barcoded 5' primer and a J-beta primer mix were used. One entry per CDR3 protein results from TCRdb running MiXCR on the 5' RACE reads. The sample records 700,000 or so distinct CDR3 sequences, 22% being singletons. The sample comprised blood. The receptors were sampled from a man aged 65-85 years in good health.

By frequency in the sample, this clonotype is medium-sized (0.01 to 0.1%). The V gene is TRBV29-1, the J gene TRBJ2-3, with 10 nucleotides matching TRBD2. Germline CDR1 SQVTM, CDR2 ANQGSEA. Germline trimming cut 8 bases from V and 1 base from J; bases unmatched to any gene: 6. CDR3 length: 14 amino acids. This chain's CDR3 is CSTLAGGRTDTQYF. Written as DNA, the CDR3 is TGCAGCACCTTAGCGGGAGGCCGCACAGATACGCAGTATTTT.

The chain carries TRBV6-2 or TRBV6-3 and TRBJ2-3; 9 nucleotides align to TRBD2. Trimming took 6 bases from V and 4 from J; bases not matched to a gene: 5. CDR3 length: 14 amino acids. Germline CDR1 and CDR2: MNHEY and SVGEGT. The CDR3 loop is CASSHGGGADTQYF. The CDR3 region has the DNA TGTGCCAGCAGCCACGGCGGGGGGGCAGATACGCAGTATTTT.

The chain couples TRBV27 to TRBJ2-2; perhaps TRBD2 as D (5 bases). V was trimmed by 5 bases and J by 4 bases, leaving 17 bases between them. Germline CDR1 MNHEY, CDR2 SMNVEV (reference sequence). This CDR3 is built from 16 residues. CDR3 DNA sequence: TGTGCCAGCAGTATGAGGGTGGTGCTTAGCACCGGGGAGCTGTTTTTT. As protein: CASSMRVVLSTGELFF.

This clonotype occurred a few times. This rearrangement joins TRBV29-1 to TRBJ1-1; D not certain. Trimming stripped 7 bases from V and 1 base from J, with 10 bases between. This CDR3 has 12 amino acids. The germline CDR1 and CDR2 sequences are SQVTM and ANQGSEA. This chain's CDR3 is CSAQLANTEAFF. Here the CDR3 DNA reads TGCAGCGCCCAACTTGCGAACACTGAAGCTTTCTTT.

The table lists this clonotype with a few counts. V usage is TRBV25-1 and J usage is TRBJ2-5; D not resolved. The last part of the DNA fits TRBJ2-7 better; the J call may be wrong. The CDR3 is 14 residues long. Germline lookup yields CDR1 MGHDK and CDR2 SYGVNS. DNA for the CDR3: TGTGCCAGCAGTGAATGGAAGCCCCCCTACGAGCAGTACTTC. The encoded protein is CASSEWKPPYEQYF.